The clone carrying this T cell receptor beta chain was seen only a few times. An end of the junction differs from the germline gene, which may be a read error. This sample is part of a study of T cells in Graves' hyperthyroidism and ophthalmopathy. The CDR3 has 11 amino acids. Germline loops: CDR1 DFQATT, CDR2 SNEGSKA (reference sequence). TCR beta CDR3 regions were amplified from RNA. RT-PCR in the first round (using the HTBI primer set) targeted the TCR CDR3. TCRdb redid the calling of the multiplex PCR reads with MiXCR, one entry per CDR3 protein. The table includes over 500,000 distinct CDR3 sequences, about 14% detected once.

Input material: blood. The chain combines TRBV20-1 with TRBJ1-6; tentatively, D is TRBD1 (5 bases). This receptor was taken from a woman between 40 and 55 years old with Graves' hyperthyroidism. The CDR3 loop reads CSARGDSPLHF. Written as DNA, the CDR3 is TGCAGTGCGAGAGGGGATTCACCCCTCCACTTT.